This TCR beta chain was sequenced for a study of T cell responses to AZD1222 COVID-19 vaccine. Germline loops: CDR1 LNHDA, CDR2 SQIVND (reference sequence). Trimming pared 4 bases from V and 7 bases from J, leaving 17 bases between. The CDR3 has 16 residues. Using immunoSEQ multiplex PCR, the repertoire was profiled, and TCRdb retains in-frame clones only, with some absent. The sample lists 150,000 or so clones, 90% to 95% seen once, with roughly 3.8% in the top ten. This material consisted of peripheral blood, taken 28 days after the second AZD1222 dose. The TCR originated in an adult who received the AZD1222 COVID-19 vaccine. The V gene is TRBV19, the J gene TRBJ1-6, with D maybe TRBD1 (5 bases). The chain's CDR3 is CASSTLEGTINSPLHF. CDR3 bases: TGTGCCAGTAGTACTCTGGAGGGGACCATCAATTCACCCCTCCACTTT.